Only one count was recorded for the clone carrying this T cell receptor (beta chain). The data derive from a study of response to subunit inactivated influenza vaccine. TCRdb redid the calling of the RT-PCR reads with MiXCR, one entry per CDR3 protein. Among about 540,000 distinct CDR3 sequences listed, around 25% were seen once. Trimming took 0 bases from V and 7 from J, leaving 19 bases between them. CDR3 length: 17 amino acids. The germline gives CDR1 SGHDN, CDR2 FVKESK. Another study also made use of these data, one on T cells expressing NK-cell markers. Per that study: The authors made TCR beta cDNA libraries by 5'RACE template switching. This switching added a universal primer site and UMIs.

Specimen: CD4+ T cells sorted from PBMCs, collected approximately 13 days after vaccination. The source is a man in his forties or fifties who received an inactivated influenza vaccine. The chain has TRBV14 and TRBJ2-1; TRBD1 is a possible D gene (5 bases). The CDR3 nucleotides read TGTGCCAGCAGCCAAGACTGGCAGGGCAATTACGGGAATGAGCAGTTCTTC. Its protein product is CASSQDWQGNYGNEQFF.